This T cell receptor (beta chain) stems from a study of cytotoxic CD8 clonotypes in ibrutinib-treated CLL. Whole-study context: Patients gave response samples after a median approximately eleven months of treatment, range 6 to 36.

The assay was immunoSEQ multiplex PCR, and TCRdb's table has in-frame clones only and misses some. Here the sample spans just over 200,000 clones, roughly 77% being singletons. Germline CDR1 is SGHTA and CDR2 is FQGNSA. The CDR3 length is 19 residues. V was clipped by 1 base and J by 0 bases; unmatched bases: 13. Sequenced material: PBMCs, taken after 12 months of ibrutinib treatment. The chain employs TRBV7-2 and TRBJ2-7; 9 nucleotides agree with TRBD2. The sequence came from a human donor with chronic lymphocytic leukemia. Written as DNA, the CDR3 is TGTGCCAGCAGCTTAGACGGGGTTGGGCTAGCGGGACCCTCCTACGAGCAGTACTTC. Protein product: CASSLDGVGLAGPSYEQYF.